This TCR beta chain originates from a study of T cells in tuberculosis. Study background: Sequenced TCRs come from CD1B-GMM tetramer-binding T cells. Study findings and constraints: T cells binding CD1B-GMM tetramer weakly possibly escaped the sort.

The J segment lost 7 bases and the V segment lost 5 bases, leaving 4 bases of the junction unmatched. The V gene's germline CDR1 is SEHNR and CDR2 FQNEAQ (reference sequence). CDR3 length: 14 amino acids. After thawing and overnight rest, PBMC were stained with GMM-loaded CD1B tetramer, viability dye and anti-CD3 for sorting. C32 glucose monomycolate from Rhodococcus equi was loaded onto the CD1B tetramers. Each donor contributed about 100,000 sorted tetramer-negative cells. Clones were read by immunoSEQ multiplex PCR, and TCRdb kept only the in-frame ones, dropping some. Of 85,000 to 90,000 clones listed, approximately 91% are singletons.

The clonotype originates from an adult woman with latent tuberculosis. The sequenced material came from CD1b-GMM tetramer-negative cells sorted from PBMCs. The rearrangement links TRBV7-9 to TRBJ1-6; 8 bases agree with TRBD1. CDR3 residues: CASSPGQGNSPLHF. DNA for the CDR3: TGTGCCAGCAGCCCCGGACAGGGCAATTCACCCCTCCACTTT.